Here is one TCR beta chain with its context. Germline-derived CDR1 and CDR2 are SGHTA and FQGNSA. The CDR3 is 15 residues long. With V trimmed by 5 bases and J by 4 bases, 7 bases remained unmatched. These data come from a study of blood T cell repertoires in COVID-19. About the study: The origin of the acute and convalescent COVID-19 samples was the United States, Italy and Spain.

In the original processing: Amplification with reference gene primers provided the estimates of nucleated cell counts. TCRdb's copy holds only in-frame clones and misses some; the assay was immunoSEQ multiplex PCR. D and trimming were read from the DNA, whereas the V and J calls and clone size are those reported in that table. The sample yields 250,000 to 300,000 clones, roughly 91% seen once. This chain links TRBV7-2 with TRBJ1-2; 10 bases are shared with TRBD1. This clonotype was sampled from a woman aged 40 to 50 who had recovered from COVID-19. The sequenced sample consisted of peripheral blood. CDR3 coding DNA: TGTGCCAGCAGCCCTACGACAGGGGGCTCCTATGGCTACACCTTC. It is translated as CASSPTTGGSYGYTF.